This TCR beta chain appears in the sequencing data of a study of blood T cell repertoires in COVID-19. The CDR3 is 15 residues long. V was pared by 5 bases and J by 5 bases, with 8 bases of the junction left unmatched. Per the germline V gene, CDR1 is SGHTA and CDR2 is FQGTGA. Method: immunoSEQ multiplex PCR; TCRdb's copy keeps in-frame clones and lacks some. The table shows 100,000 to 150,000 clones, with about nine tenths occurring only once. This chain uses TRBV7-3 with TRBJ2-3; 9 bases agree with TRBD1. Specimen: peripheral blood. This sequence originates from a woman between 65 and 79 years old with COVID-19, enrolled during active disease. This CDR3 reads CASSGPGQGVDTQYF. The CDR3 DNA reads as TGTGCCAGCAGCGGACCGGGACAGGGTGTAGATACGCAGTATTTT. Looking up the rest from reference TRBV7-3 and TRBJ2-3 gives the full variable domain: GAGVSQTPSNKVTEKGKYVELRCDPISGHTALYWYRQSLGQGPEFLIYFQGTGAADDSGLPNDRFFAVRPEGSVSTLKIQRTERGDSAVYLCASSGPGQGVDTQYFGPGTRLTVL.